A single sample gave rise to the 23 T cell receptor beta chains below, sequenced in a study of T cell changes during pregnancy in multiple sclerosis. Sequencing was performed with immunoSEQ multiplex PCR; in TCRdb, only in-frame clones are kept and a portion is missing. The data contain approximately 44,000 clones, roughly 89% of them singletons. This specimen was CD4+ T cells from peripheral blood mononuclear cells, taken in the first trimester of pregnancy. The receptor set was obtained from a female donor with multiple sclerosis, enrolled in a pregnancy study.

This clone was observed a single time. The rearrangement joins TRBV7-2 to TRBJ2-5, with 7 bases matching TRBD2. Germline V gene lookup returns CDR1 SGHTA and CDR2 FQGNSA. V shed 5 bases, J shed 5 bases, and the junction held 8 bases outside the gene matches. This CDR3 contains 14 residues. The CDR3 bases are TGTGCCAGCAGCCCGGAAGCGGGGCGCGAGACCCAGTACTTC. Protein: CASSPEAGRETQYF.

DNA for the CDR3: TGTGCCAGCAGCCTAGGACTAGCGGGAGTTGAGACCCAGTACTTC. This sequence encodes CASSLGLAGVETQYF. This chain links TRBV7-9 with TRBJ2-5; TRBD2 matches at 13 bases. The CDR3 totals 15 residues. The trim removed 5 bases at V and 5 bases at J, leaving 5 bases unmatched. Germline V gene lookup returns CDR1 SEHNR and CDR2 FQNEAQ (reference sequence).

This chain connects TRBV6-1 to TRBJ2-1; 9 nucleotides align to TRBD2. CDR1 and CDR2 (germline): MNHNS, SASEGT. The junction had 18 bases not matched to a gene; V was cut back by 5 bases and J by 4 bases. CDR3 length equals 19 residues. Written as DNA, the CDR3 is TGTGCCAGCAGTAAAGAGGGCGGGAGGGCCCGTCGGATATACAATGAGCAGTTCTTC. Its protein product is CASSKEGGRARRIYNEQFF.

The rearrangement uses TRBV4-2 and TRBJ1-1, with TRBD1 as a possible D gene (5 bases). In germline, CDR1 is LGHNA, CDR2 YNFKEQ. This CDR3 spans 15 amino acids. The germline V and J ends were trimmed by 4 bases and 0 bases, with 12 bases remaining between them. This CDR3 is CASSLATAMNTEAFF. CDR3 sequence (DNA): TGTGCCAGCAGCCTTGCGACAGCAATGAACACTGAAGCTTTCTTT.

The DNA of the CDR3 is TGTGCCAGCAGAGAGACAGCCGCCTTCGAGCAGTACTTC. Its translation is CASRETAAFEQYF. The rearrangement joins TRBV6-1 to TRBJ2-7; D is perhaps TRBD1 (5 bases). This CDR3 has 13 amino acids. The V end lost 6 bases, the J end lost 6 bases, and 15 bases lay between the germline ends. Germline loops: CDR1 MNHNS, CDR2 SASEGT.

The gene calls are TRBV2 and TRBJ2-2, with TRBD2 matching over 8 bases. Germline V gene sequence: CDR1 SNHLY, CDR2 FYNNEI. Trimming removed 6 bases from V and 6 bases from J; junction bases left unmatched: 9. The CDR3 is 15 residues long. This CDR3 is CASRLASGSSGELFF. The CDR3 DNA follows: TGTGCCAGCAGGTTAGCAAGCGGGAGCTCCGGGGAGCTGTTTTTT.

The chain couples TRBV27 to TRBJ2-7; TRBD1 aligns across 10 bases. The V gene's germline CDR1 is MNHEY and CDR2 SMNVEV (reference sequence). With 3 bases clipped from V and 4 bases from J, the junction kept 9 bases outside the gene matches. The CDR3 extends over 16 amino acids. The CDR3 DNA reads TGTGCCAGCAGTTTTGGATTGGGACAGGGGACTTACGAGCAGTACTTC. It translates to CASSFGLGQGTYEQYF.

The chain carries TRBV7-8 and TRBJ2-7; possibly TRBD1 for D (7 bases). CDR1 and CDR2 from the germline V gene are SGHVS and FQNEAQ. V was shortened by 2 bases and J by 0 bases, with 11 bases between the two germline ends. The length of the CDR3 is 15 residues. CDR3 sequence: CASSLRRDSSYEQYF. The CDR3 DNA is TGTGCCAGCAGCTTACGGAGGGACAGCTCCTACGAGCAGTACTTC. The full variable domain, in which reference TRBV7-8 and TRBJ2-7 provide the parts outside the CDR3, is GAGVSQSPRYKVAKRGQDVALRCDPISGHVSLFWYQQALGQGPEFLTYFQNEAQLDKSGLPSDRFFAERPEGSVSTLKIQRTQQEDSAVYLCASSLRRDSSYEQYFGPGTRLTVT.

The V and J genes are TRBV6-6 and TRBJ2-3, with 8 bases identical to TRBD2. This CDR3 is 15 amino acids long. The germline V gene has CDR1 MNHNY and CDR2 SVGAGI (reference sequence). Trimming removed 7 bases from V and 1 base from J; junction bases left unmatched: 7. CDR3 sequence (DNA): TGTGCCAGCACTTTGGCGGGAGGCGGCACAGATACGCAGTATTTT. Translated, it gives CASTLAGGGTDTQYF.

The chain is built from TRBV28 and TRBJ2-1; 7 positions agree with TRBD2. The CDR3 sequence is 16 residues long. Trimming took 0 bases from V and 3 from J; bases not matched to a gene: 5. Germline CDR1 reads MDHEN; CDR2 reads SYDVKM. CDR3 in DNA: TGTGCCAGCAGTTTATGGGGCGGGAGCCGCTACAATGAGCAGTTCTTC. Translating gives CASSLWGGSRYNEQFF.

The V and J genes are TRBV9 and TRBJ2-2; no firm D call. The germline V gene encodes CDR1 SGDLS and CDR2 YYNGEE. V was cut by 0 bases and J by 4 bases, with 10 bases left in between. This CDR3 comprises 15 residues. The CDR3 coding sequence is TGTGCCAGCAGCGTAGAATCCCAGATCACCGGGGAGCTGTTTTTT. Encoded protein: CASSVESQITGELFF.

This chain uses TRBV5-1 with TRBJ2-1; a weak D match, TRBD2 (6 bases). The CDR3 totals 15 residues. Germline V lookup: CDR1 SGHRS, CDR2 YFSETQ. V was cut by 3 bases and J by 7 bases, with 17 bases left in between. The CDR3 bases are TGCGCCAGCAGCTCCGGGACTTTGGGTAGGAATGAGCAGTTCTTC. Residues: CASSSGTLGRNEQFF.

The chain has TRBV10-3 and TRBJ2-1, with 12 bases that match TRBD2. Germline trimming cut 5 bases from V and 5 bases from J; bases unmatched to any gene: 4. The CDR3 extends over 15 amino acids. In germline, CDR1 is ENHRY, CDR2 SYGVKD. The CDR3 DNA follows: TGTGCCATCAGTCTCCGGACTAGCGGGGACAATGAGCAGTTCTTC. Its translation is CAISLRTSGDNEQFF.

The chain carries TRBV6-1 and TRBJ1-1; tentative D call: TRBD1 (6 bases). This CDR3 region has 15 residues. Trimming shortened V by 3 bases and J by 6 bases, and 17 bases separated the two germline ends. Germline V lookup: CDR1 MNHNS, CDR2 SASEGT. CDR3 DNA: TGTGCCAGCAGTGAGATGGCAGGGGCGGAGGCTGAAGCTTTCTTT. Its translation is CASSEMAGAEAEAFF.

V and J are TRBV19 and TRBJ1-5; D is unresolved. Per the germline V gene, CDR1 is LNHDA and CDR2 is SQIVND (reference sequence). The CDR3 runs 15 residues. Between the trimmed V and J ends, which lost 6 bases and 0 bases, there was a span of 12 bases. CDR3 amino acids: CASRSRIHSNQPQHF. Here the CDR3 DNA reads TGTGCCAGTAGAAGCAGGATTCATAGCAATCAGCCCCAGCATTTT.

The J gene is TRBJ2-1, the V gene TRBV7-6, with TRBD2 as a possible D gene (5 bases). Germline CDR1 reads SGHVS; CDR2 reads FNYEAQ. The CDR3 runs to 15 residues. Trimming pared 5 bases from V and 3 bases from J, leaving 14 bases between. CDR3 nucleotide sequence: TGTGCCAGCAGCCCAGGACTTACAATCTACAATGAGCAGTTCTTC. It codes for CASSPGLTIYNEQFF. Drawing the rest from reference TRBV7-6 and TRBJ2-1, the complete variable domain is GAGVSQSPRYKVTKRGQDVALRCDPISGHVSLYWYRQALGQGPEFLTYFNYEAQQDKSGLPNDRFSAERPEGSISTLTIQRTEQRDSAMYRCASSPGLTIYNEQFFGPGTRLTVL.

The rearrangement links TRBV4-2 to TRBJ2-1, with D perhaps TRBD2 (6 bases). Trimming shortened V by 2 bases and J by 9 bases, and 17 bases separated the two germline ends. CDR1 is LGHNA and CDR2 is YNFKEQ in the germline V gene. The CDR3 is 15 residues long. CDR3 loop: CASSQRGPPEGEQFF. Here the CDR3 DNA reads TGTGCCAGCAGCCAACGAGGGCCCCCGGAGGGTGAGCAGTTCTTC.

The gene calls are TRBV5-1 and TRBJ1-3; D remains unclear. This CDR3 contains 14 residues. CDR1 is SGHRS, CDR2 YFSETQ, per germline. The V gene lost 2 bases and the J gene lost 0 bases, with 6 bases spanning the gap. The CDR3 DNA sequence: TGCGCCAGCAGCTTAACACACTCTGGAAACACCATATATTTT. This sequence encodes CASSLTHSGNTIYF. Variable domain in full (rest from reference TRBV5-1 and TRBJ1-3): KAGVTQTPRYLIKTRGQQVTLSCSPISGHRSVSWYQQTPGQGLQFLFEYFSETQRNKGNFPGRFSGRQFSNSRSEMNVSTLELGDSALYLCASSLTHSGNTIYFGEGSWLTVV.

The chain employs TRBV2 and TRBJ1-2; TRBD1 might be the D (5 bases). Germline V gene lookup returns CDR1 SNHLY and CDR2 FYNNEI. Trimming removed 1 base at V and 8 bases at J, with 14 bases between. CDR3 length: 14 amino acids. The CDR3 loop reads CASSEVRVGYGYTF. The CDR3 nucleotides are TGTGCCAGCAGTGAAGTCAGGGTCGGGTACGGCTACACCTTC.

The gene calls are TRBV6-1 and TRBJ2-7; 11 nucleotides match TRBD1. This CDR3 contains 14 residues. The germline CDR1 and CDR2 sequences are MNHNS and SASEGT. V lost 4 bases to trimming and J lost 6 bases; unmatched junction nucleotides: 5. CDR3 sequence reads: CASSGTGGLFEQYF. In DNA, the CDR3 is TGTGCCAGCAGTGGGACAGGGGGCTTGTTCGAGCAGTACTTC.

The chain carries TRBV25-1 and TRBJ1-1; the D gene is possibly TRBD1 (6 bases). Looked up from germline, CDR1 is MGHDK and CDR2 is SYGVNS. Trimming took off 2 bases at V and 8 bases at J, with 9 bases between the two ends. This CDR3 has 12 residues. CDR3 DNA sequence: TGTGCCAGCAGTGAAGGGGGACAAGAAGCTTTCTTT. As protein: CASSEGGQEAFF.

This chain uses TRBV5-4 with TRBJ2-7; TRBD1 might be the D (5 bases). CDR1 and CDR2 from the germline V gene are SGHNT and YYREEE (reference sequence). V was cut by 1 base and J by 11 bases, with 13 bases left in between. The CDR3 extends over 12 amino acids. The CDR3 sequence is CASSLPQGDKYF. CDR3 DNA: TGTGCCAGCAGCTTGCCCCAGGGCGATAAGTACTTC.

This chain uses TRBV7-2 with TRBJ2-1; a weak D match, TRBD2 (5 bases). Germline V CDR1 and CDR2: SGHTA, FQGNSA. The CDR3 totals 13 residues. Deletions cut 5 bases from V and 4 bases from J, with 9 bases between. CDR3 DNA sequence: TGTGCCAGCAGCCTGGGAGCATACAATGAGCAGTTCTTC. This translates into CASSLGAYNEQFF. The complete variable domain, with remaining parts taken from reference TRBV7-2 and TRBJ2-1, reads GAGVSQSPSNKVTEKGKDVELRCDPISGHTALYWYRQSLGQGLEFLIYFQGNSAPDKSGLPSDRFSAERTGGSVSTLTIQRTQQEDSAVYLCASSLGAYNEQFFGPGTRLTVL.